A single sample gave rise to the 24 T cell receptor beta chains below, sequenced in a study of blood T cell repertoires in COVID-19. Measured with immunoSEQ multiplex PCR; TCRdb has only the in-frame clones, and not every one. Here the sample spans approximately 150,000 clones, over 75% being singletons. The sample consisted of peripheral blood. These receptors were collected from a woman between 50 and 59 years old with acute or convalescent COVID-19.

This clone appeared a single time. The chain combines TRBV5-1 with TRBJ2-5, with 7 bases fitting TRBD2. The CDR3 has 14 amino acids. Germline-derived CDR1 and CDR2 are SGHRS and YFSETQ. The trim removed 0 bases at V and 5 bases at J, leaving 4 bases unmatched. The CDR3 DNA is TGCGCCAGCAGCTTGGCCTGGGGGGGGGAGACCCAGTACTTC. Encoded protein: CASSLAWGGETQYF.

This clone was seen only once. This sequence joins TRBV2 and TRBJ1-3; D is unclear. This CDR3 has 15 amino acids. V gave up 2 bases and J gave up 0 bases, with 8 bases separating them. CDR1 and CDR2 (germline): SNHLY, FYNNEI. CDR3 in DNA: TGTGCCAGCAGTGAATTGGGCATCTCTGGAAACACCATATATTTT. This codes for CASSELGISGNTIYF.

This clone was recorded only once. This chain uses TRBV6-5 with TRBJ2-7, with TRBD2 matching over 8 bases. The J segment lost 3 bases and the V segment lost 6 bases, leaving 7 bases of the junction unmatched. Germline V gene data show CDR1 as MNHEY and CDR2 as SVGAGI. CDR3 size: 14 residues. CDR3 in DNA: TGTGCCAGCAGCCCCCGGGGGGGGAACTACGAGCAGTACTTC. It yields the protein CASSPRGGNYEQYF.

The CDR3 DNA reads as TGTGCCAGCAGTTTAGGGGGGGGGAACACTGAAGCTTTCTTT. Amino acid sequence: CASSLGGGNTEAFF. The gene calls are TRBV6-6 and TRBJ1-1; weak D call: TRBD1 (6 bases). The CDR3 is made up of 14 amino acids. Per germline, CDR1 MNHNY and CDR2 SVGAGI (reference sequence). Trimming removed 4 bases from V and 1 base from J, with 10 bases in between.

The CDR3 region has the DNA TGTGCCAGCAGGCCTTCCACCGGGTCTACTAACTATGGCTACACCTTC. This translates into CASRPSTGSTNYGYTF. V gene TRBV28 combines with J gene TRBJ1-2; no clear D. Germline values: CDR1 MDHEN, CDR2 SYDVKM. CDR3 length equals 16 residues. V shed 6 bases and J shed 0 bases, with 17 bases lying between them.

The chain is built from TRBV9 and TRBJ1-3; D unclear. CDR3 length: 15 amino acids. V lost 0 bases to trimming and J lost 0 bases, with 7 bases between them. From germline, CDR1 is SGDLS and CDR2 YYNGEE. CDR3 in DNA: TGTGCCAGCAGCGTAGATACAATCTCTGGAAACACCATATATTTT. It is translated as CASSVDTISGNTIYF. The full variable domain, its missing parts supplied by reference TRBV9 and TRBJ1-3, is DSGVTQTPKHLITATGQRVTLRCSPRSGDLSVYWYQQSLDQGLQFLIQYYNGEERAKGNILERFSAQQFPDLHSELNLSSLELGDSALYFCASSVDTISGNTIYFGEGSWLTVV.

This clone was counted between two and nine times. The J gene is TRBJ2-1, the V gene TRBV27; TRBD1 matches 7 bases. This CDR3 is built from 15 residues. V was clipped by 3 bases and J by 5 bases; unmatched bases: 7. In germline, CDR1 is MNHEY, CDR2 SMNVEV (reference sequence). DNA for the CDR3: TGTGCCAGCAGTTTCGACAGGGTTACTAACAATGAGCAGTTCTTC. This sequence encodes CASSFDRVTNNEQFF.

The table lists this clone with a count of one. The V gene is TRBV5-1, the J gene TRBJ2-3; TRBD2 aligns across 10 bases. The germline gives CDR1 SGHRS, CDR2 YFSETQ. The CDR3 spans 16 residues. The V gene end was trimmed by 4 bases and the J gene end by 6 bases; junction bases not matched to a gene: 11. The CDR3 DNA is TGCGCCAGCAGCCCTCGAGCAGCGGGGGGGAGGGATACGCAGTATTTT. This codes for CASSPRAAGGRDTQYF.

The chain combines TRBV15 with TRBJ1-2; a possible D gene is TRBD1 (6 bases). Germline V gives CDR1 LNHNV, CDR2 YYDKDF (reference sequence). The CDR3 has 14 residues. V shed 0 bases and J shed 3 bases, with 8 bases lying between them. CDR3 protein: CATSRDAGDYGYTF. Written as DNA, the CDR3 is TGTGCCACCAGCAGAGATGCAGGGGACTATGGCTACACCTTC.

The table lists this clone with a few counts. The CDR3 coding sequence is TGTGCCAGCAGTCCACAGGGGGCCTGGAGCACTGAAGCTTTCTTT. Translation: CASSPQGAWSTEAFF. The chain uses TRBV7-3 and TRBJ1-1, with TRBD1 matching 9 bases. CDR1 is SGHTA, CDR2 FQGTGA, per germline. J lost 4 bases, V lost 6 bases, and 9 bases had no gene match. CDR3 length: 15 amino acids.

This clone came up once. The chain carries TRBV6-1 and TRBJ2-3; a possible D gene is TRBD2 (7 bases). Germline V gene data show CDR1 as MNHNS and CDR2 as SASEGT. V was shortened by 1 base and J by 1 base, with 9 bases between the two germline ends. The CDR3 contains 15 residues. In DNA, the CDR3 is TGTGCCAGCAGTGAAGAAGGGGGGGGCACAGATACGCAGTATTTT. This gives the protein CASSEEGGGTDTQYF.

This clone was detected only a few times. The CDR3 DNA sequence: TGTGCCAGCAGCCTCTCCGGGGAATTGGTGACTGGGGCCAACGTCCTGACTTTC. It yields the protein CASSLSGELVTGANVLTF. The chain carries TRBV9 and TRBJ2-6, with D tentatively TRBD2 (5 bases). The CDR3 extends over 18 amino acids. Trimming took off 4 bases at V and 2 bases at J, with 19 bases between the two ends. Germline CDR1 SGDLS, CDR2 YYNGEE.

The chain is built from TRBV2 and TRBJ2-5; TRBD1 matches 8 bases. With 4 bases clipped from V and 2 bases from J, the junction kept 0 bases outside the gene matches. CDR1 is SNHLY, CDR2 FYNNEI, per germline. The CDR3 covers 13 residues. CDR3 nucleotides: TGTGCCAGCAGTGGGACAGGGCAAGAGACCCAGTACTTC. As protein: CASSGTGQETQYF.

This chain joins TRBV5-1 and TRBJ1-3; D is undetermined. CDR3 length equals 14 residues. V dropped 1 base and J dropped 4 bases, with 9 bases sitting between them. Germline assignment: CDR1 SGHRS and CDR2 YFSETQ. CDR3: CASSLSDSGNTIYF. The CDR3 nucleotides read TGCGCCAGCAGCTTGAGCGATTCGGGAAACACCATATATTTT.

In its sample, this clone was seen once. The chain combines TRBV4-3 with TRBJ2-7; no firm D call. The CDR3 is 13 amino acids. The ends were cut back, 1 base at V and 9 bases at J, with 13 bases in the middle. Germline loops: CDR1 LGHNA, CDR2 YSLEER. The CDR3 region is CASSQAAAARQYF. The CDR3 DNA reads as TGCGCCAGCAGCCAAGCCGCGGCAGCTCGGCAGTACTTC.

The table lists this clone with a count of one. This chain joins TRBV5-1 and TRBJ2-3; D remains unclear. This CDR3 has 15 residues. In germline, CDR1 is SGHRS, CDR2 YFSETQ. V was shortened by 0 bases and J by 1 base, with 9 bases between the two germline ends. In nucleotides, the CDR3 is TGCGCCAGCAGCTTGGCCCTAGAGGGCACAGATACGCAGTATTTT. Residues: CASSLALEGTDTQYF.

This clone showed up just a few times. This chain uses TRBV4-3 with TRBJ1-1; D perhaps matches TRBD1 (5 bases). Germline V gene lookup returns CDR1 LGHNA and CDR2 YSLEER. This CDR3 has 15 amino acids. Trimming took off 0 bases at V and 3 bases at J, with 11 bases between the two ends. The CDR3 region has the DNA TGCGCCAGCAGCCAAGATTCCGGGGGATACACTGAAGCTTTCTTT. This sequence encodes CASSQDSGGYTEAFF.

J is TRBJ1-6 and V is TRBV28; 9 bases match TRBD1. The CDR3 has 14 amino acids. Germline values: CDR1 MDHEN, CDR2 SYDVKM. J lost 10 bases, V lost 6 bases, and 7 bases had no gene match. This CDR3 is CASRVDRGKSPLHF. As DNA, the CDR3 is TGTGCCAGCAGAGTGGACAGGGGAAAATCACCCCTCCACTTT.

V is TRBV27 and J is TRBJ2-7, with D possibly matching TRBD2 (6 bases). Germline CDR1 MNHEY, CDR2 SMNVEV (reference sequence). V shed 7 bases and J shed 2 bases, with 18 bases lying between them. The CDR3 runs to 15 residues. CDR3 amino acids: CASTPTGTSTYEQYF. The CDR3 DNA sequence: TGTGCCAGCACCCCTACCGGGACTTCAACCTACGAGCAGTACTTC.

This clone was counted only a few times. The V and J genes are TRBV20-1 and TRBJ1-2; TRBD1 matches at 10 bases. This CDR3 is built from 15 residues. The J segment lost 2 bases and the V segment lost 3 bases, leaving 6 bases of the junction unmatched. Germline V lookup: CDR1 DFQATT, CDR2 SNEGSKA (reference sequence). The CDR3 is CSASSLGQGNYGYTF. The CDR3 DNA is TGCAGTGCTAGTAGCCTGGGACAGGGGAACTATGGCTACACCTTC.

There are a few counts of this clone. The chain uses TRBV6-5 and TRBJ2-7; the D gene is possibly TRBD2 (6 bases). Trimming left V 4 bases short and J 7 bases short, with 8 bases between. The CDR3 runs 11 residues. Per the germline V gene, CDR1 is MNHEY and CDR2 is SVGAGI. DNA of the CDR3: TGTGCCAGCAGTTTGGAGGGAGAGCAGTACTTC. Its translation is CASSLEGEQYF.

V and J are TRBV19 and TRBJ1-4; TRBD1 might be the D (5 bases). V lost 4 bases and J lost 0, with 12 bases in between. CDR1 and CDR2 from the germline V gene are LNHDA and SQIVND (reference sequence). The CDR3 is 16 residues long. For the CDR3, the DNA is TGTGCCAGTAGTACCGAGGACACTGCAACTAATGAAAAACTGTTTTTT. The encoded protein is CASSTEDTATNEKLFF.

The chain uses TRBV2 and TRBJ2-1; the D gene is possibly TRBD1 (5 bases). V was pared by 5 bases and J by 4 bases, with 9 bases between. Germline-derived CDR1 and CDR2 are SNHLY and FYNNEI. The CDR3 has 13 amino acids. The CDR3 DNA reads as TGTGCCAGCAGTACGACAGCTTACAATGAGCAGTTCTTC. It codes for CASSTTAYNEQFF.

The rearrangement joins TRBV25-1 to TRBJ1-2; possible D gene TRBD1, 6 bases. CDR1 and CDR2 (germline): MGHDK, SYGVNS. The CDR3 covers 14 residues. The germline V and J ends were trimmed by 6 bases and 8 bases, with 19 bases remaining between them. In nucleotides, the CDR3 is TGTGCCAGCAGCGACGACAGGAGCCTTGGAGGCTACACCTTC. Translation gives CASSDDRSLGGYTF.